Listed here is a single T cell receptor beta chain. What it binds is unknown. Here immunoSEQ multiplex PCR was the method, and the copy in TCRdb shows in-frame clones only, minus some. The sample contains fewer than 70,000 clones, about 90% of which appear only once. This sample was included in a study of OX40 agonist ivuxolimab in advanced cancers. Study-wide findings and caveats: Certain nonresponding patients likewise had low normalized T-cell clonal expansion.

CDR3 length equals 14 residues. Sequences were derived from CD4+ or CD8+ T cells sorted from blood, sampled in a trial of the OX40 agonist ivuxolimab. The chain uses TRBV21-1 and TRBJ2-7; the table's D call of TRBD2 was not tested on the DNA. TRBV21-1 is assigned pseudogene status. The source is an adult with an advanced solid tumor such as melanoma, head and neck, liver or kidney cancer. This chain's CDR3 is CASSELVKPYEQYF. The CDR3 DNA reads TGTGCCAGCAGCGAACTAGTTAAACCCTACGAGCAGTACTTC.